This T cell receptor beta chain originates from a study of control samples from healthy donors and cancer patients. Profiled with immunoSEQ multiplex PCR; TCRdb holds only in-frame clones, not every one. The top ten hold around 13% of the sample, which has roughly 100,000 clones, roughly four fifths seen once. CDR1 MDHEN and CDR2 SYDVKM come from the germline V gene. Unmatched junction bases numbered 10, after V lost 5 bases and J lost 2 bases. The CDR3 is made up of 16 amino acids. This clonotype was obtained from a woman aged 45-60 years in good health. The chain joins TRBV28 to TRBJ2-7; TRBD2 agrees at 9 bases. Sequenced input: blood. The CDR3 DNA sequence: TGTGCCAGCAGTCCAACCCGGGTAGCGGGGGCCTACGAGCAGTACTTC. Protein: CASSPTRVAGAYEQYF.